Listed below are T cell receptor beta chains from one sample, sequenced in a study of early T cells in non-severe SARS-CoV-2 infection. Using its own MiXCR run on the 5' RACE reads, TCRdb lists one record per CDR3 protein. The sample lists about 86,000 distinct CDR3 sequences, approximately 14% occurring once. Sequenced: whole blood. All receptors come from an adult who was a healthcare worker with PCR-confirmed SARS-CoV-2 infection or an uninfected control (not recorded which). CDR3s include the opening cysteine and the closing phenylalanine or tryptophan. The order of the fields is CDR3 protein, CDR3 DNA, D gene, J gene, V gene, clone size. D genes are given only for firm matches. Not all rows give a size; the values are once, few, many and, for expanded clones, a class.

CASSQTLTLRVEQYF | TGTGCCAGCAGCCAAACGCTAACTTTACGGGTCGAGCAGTACTTC | - | TRBJ2-7 | TRBV3-1 | few
CASSPPGLANGDF | TGTGCCAGCTCACCACCGGGACTAGCGAATGGAGACTTC | TRBD2 | TRBJ2-5 | TRBV18 | -
CSVVQAVRTEAFF | TGCAGCGTTGTTCAGGCCGTGCGGACTGAAGCTTTCTTT | - | TRBJ1-1 | TRBV29-1 | many
CASSLTGGAGNTIYF | TGTGCCAGCAGCTTGACAGGGGGCGCTGGAAACACCATATATTTT | TRBD1 | TRBJ1-3 | TRBV7-9 | -
CASSFGTGSQETQYF | TGTGCCAGCAGCTTTGGGACAGGGTCCCAAGAGACCCAGTACTTC | TRBD1 | TRBJ2-5 | TRBV11-2 | few
CASSSDRYYEQYF | TGTGCCAGCAGCTCCGACAGGTACTACGAGCAGTACTTC | - | TRBJ2-7 | TRBV7-9 | many
CASTEFPTSGSSYEQYF | TGTGCCAGCACCGAATTTCCAACCTCGGGGAGCTCCTACGAGCAGTACTTC | - | TRBJ2-7 | TRBV14 | -
CASSRNRRTGGTDTQYF | TGTGCCAGCTCAAGAAACCGCAGGACAGGGGGCACAGATACGCAGTATTTT | TRBD1 | TRBJ2-3 | TRBV18 | -
CAWSVVAGGYNEQFF | TGTGCCTGGAGTGTAGTGGCGGGAGGTTACAATGAGCAGTTCTTC | TRBD2 | TRBJ2-1 | TRBV30 | few
CSAERNSNQPQHF | TGCAGTGCCGAGCGGAATAGCAATCAGCCCCAGCATTTT | - | TRBJ1-5 | TRBV20-1 | few
CASSSTFGHGYTF | TGTGCCAGCAGCTCCACCTTTGGCCATGGCTACACCTTC | - | TRBJ1-2 | TRBV5-4 | -
CASSKTLSGTGDTGELFF | TGTGCCAGTAGTAAAACTCTTAGTGGGACAGGGGACACCGGGGAGCTGTTTTTT | TRBD1 | TRBJ2-2 | TRBV19 | many
CSAPHLSTDTQYF | TGCAGTGCTCCTCACCTAAGCACAGATACGCAGTATTTT | - | TRBJ2-3 | TRBV20-1 | few
CAISDGRGHDGYTF | TGTGCCATCAGTGATGGCAGGGGGCACGATGGCTACACCTTC | TRBD1 | TRBJ1-2 | TRBV10-3 | -